This entry features one T cell receptor (beta chain) sequence. Profiling relied on immunoSEQ multiplex PCR, and the TCRdb table lists in-frame clones only, not all of them. The table shows over 65,000 clones, with approximately 86% occurring only once. These data come from a study of OX40 agonist ivuxolimab in advanced cancers. About the research overall: Three patients got partial responses; one had hepatocellular carcinoma and two had cutaneous melanoma.

The germline V gene encodes CDR1 SGHAT and CDR2 FQNNGV. This CDR3 is built from 17 residues. Trimming cost V 3 bases and J 4 bases; bases outside gene matches: 4. This sample comprised CD4+ or CD8+ T cells sorted from blood, obtained in a trial of the OX40 agonist ivuxolimab. This sequence was found in an adult with an advanced solid tumor such as melanoma, head and neck, liver or kidney cancer. V is TRBV11-2 and J is TRBJ2-2, with 14 bases that match TRBD2. The CDR3 spells CASSFGTSGRSTGELFF. CDR3 bases: TGTGCCAGCAGCTTCGGGACTAGCGGGAGAAGCACCGGGGAGCTGTTTTTT.